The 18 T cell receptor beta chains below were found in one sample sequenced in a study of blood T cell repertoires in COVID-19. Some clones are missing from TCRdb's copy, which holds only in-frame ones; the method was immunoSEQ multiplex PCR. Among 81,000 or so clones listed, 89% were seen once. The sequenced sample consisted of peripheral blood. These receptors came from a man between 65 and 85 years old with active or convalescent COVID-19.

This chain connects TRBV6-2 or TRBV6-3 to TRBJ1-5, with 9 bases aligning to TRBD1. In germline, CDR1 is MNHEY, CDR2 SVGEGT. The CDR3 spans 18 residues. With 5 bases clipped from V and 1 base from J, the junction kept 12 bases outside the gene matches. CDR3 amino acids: CASSTPGQGLGSNQPQHF. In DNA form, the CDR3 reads TGTGCCAGCAGTACGCCGGGACAGGGCTTAGGAAGCAATCAGCCCCAGCATTTT.

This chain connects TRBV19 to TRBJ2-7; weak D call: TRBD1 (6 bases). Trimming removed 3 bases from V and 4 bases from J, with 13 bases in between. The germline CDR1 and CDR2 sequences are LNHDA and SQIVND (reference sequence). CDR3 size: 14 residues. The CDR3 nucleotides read TGTGCCAGTAGTATTGCGGCAGGGGAGTACGAGCAGTACTTC. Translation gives CASSIAAGEYEQYF.

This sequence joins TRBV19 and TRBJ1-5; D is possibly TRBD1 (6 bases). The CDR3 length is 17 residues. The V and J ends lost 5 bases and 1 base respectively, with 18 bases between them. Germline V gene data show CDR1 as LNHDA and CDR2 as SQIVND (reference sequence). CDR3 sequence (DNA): TGTGCCAGTAGTTCCCCAGGGGAATTGGGGAGCAATCAGCCCCAGCATTTT. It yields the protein CASSSPGELGSNQPQHF.

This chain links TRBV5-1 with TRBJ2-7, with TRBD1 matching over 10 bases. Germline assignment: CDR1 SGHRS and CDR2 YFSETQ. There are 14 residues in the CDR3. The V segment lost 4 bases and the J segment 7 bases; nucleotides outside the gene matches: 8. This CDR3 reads CASSQGQGRGEQYF. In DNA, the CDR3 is TGCGCCAGCAGCCAGGGACAGGGGCGAGGTGAGCAGTACTTC. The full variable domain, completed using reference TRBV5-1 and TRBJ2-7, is KAGVTQTPRYLIKTRGQQVTLSCSPISGHRSVSWYQQTPGQGLQFLFEYFSETQRNKGNFPGRFSGRQFSNSRSEMNVSTLELGDSALYLCASSQGQGRGEQYFGPGTRLTVT.

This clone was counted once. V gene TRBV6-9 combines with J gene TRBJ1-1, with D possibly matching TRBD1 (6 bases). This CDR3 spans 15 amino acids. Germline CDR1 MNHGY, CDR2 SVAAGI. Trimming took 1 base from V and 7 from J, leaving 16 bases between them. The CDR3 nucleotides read TGTGCCAGCAGTTATTATTACAACAGGGCAGGTGAAGCTTTCTTT. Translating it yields CASSYYYNRAGEAFF.

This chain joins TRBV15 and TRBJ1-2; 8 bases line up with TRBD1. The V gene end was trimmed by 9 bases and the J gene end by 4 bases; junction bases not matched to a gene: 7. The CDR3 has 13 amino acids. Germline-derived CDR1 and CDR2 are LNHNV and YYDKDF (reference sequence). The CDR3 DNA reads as TGTGCCACGAGACAGGGGTCTTCCTATGGCTACACCTTC. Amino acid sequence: CATRQGSSYGYTF. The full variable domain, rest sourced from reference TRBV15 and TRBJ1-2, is DAMVIQNPRYQVTQFGKPVTLSCSQTLNHNVMYWYQQKSSQAPKLLFHYYDKDFNNEADTPDNFQSRRPNTSFCFLDIRSPGLGDTAMYLCATRQGSSYGYTFGSGTRLTVV.

The DNA for the CDR3 is TGTGCCAGCAGTTACGATTCCAGGGGACAGATAATCAGCAATCAGCCCCAGCATTTT. Translation gives CASSYDSRGQIISNQPQHF. This rearrangement joins TRBV6-2 or TRBV6-3 to TRBJ1-5; 7 positions agree with TRBD1. Germline CDR1 MNHEY, CDR2 SVGEGT. Trimming took 2 bases from V and 1 from J; bases not matched to a gene: 14. This CDR3 contains 19 residues.

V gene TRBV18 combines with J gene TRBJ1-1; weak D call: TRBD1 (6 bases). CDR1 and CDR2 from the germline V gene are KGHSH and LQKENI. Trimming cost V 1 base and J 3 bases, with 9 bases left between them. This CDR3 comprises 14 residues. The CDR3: CASSPQYRDTEAFF. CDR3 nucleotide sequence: TGTGCCAGCTCACCACAATACAGGGACACTGAAGCTTTCTTT.

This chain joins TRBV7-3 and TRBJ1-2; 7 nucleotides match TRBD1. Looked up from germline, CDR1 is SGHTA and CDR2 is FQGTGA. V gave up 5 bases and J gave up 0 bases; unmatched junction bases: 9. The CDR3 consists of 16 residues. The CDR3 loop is CASSPGGQQANYGYTF. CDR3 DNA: TGTGCCAGCAGCCCCGGGGGACAGCAAGCTAACTATGGCTACACCTTC.

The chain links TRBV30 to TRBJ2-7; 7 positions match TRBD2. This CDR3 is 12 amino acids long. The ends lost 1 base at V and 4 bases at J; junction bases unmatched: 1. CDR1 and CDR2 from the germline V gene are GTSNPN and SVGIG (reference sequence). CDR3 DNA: TGTGCCTGGAGTGGGGGGGGATACGAGCAGTACTTC. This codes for CAWSGGGYEQYF.

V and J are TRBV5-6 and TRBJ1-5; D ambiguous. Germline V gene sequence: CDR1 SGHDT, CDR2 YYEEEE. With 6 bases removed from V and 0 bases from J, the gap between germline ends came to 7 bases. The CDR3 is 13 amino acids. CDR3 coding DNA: TGTGCCAGCACCCGGGGTAGCAATCAGCCCCAGCATTTT. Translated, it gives CASTRGSNQPQHF.

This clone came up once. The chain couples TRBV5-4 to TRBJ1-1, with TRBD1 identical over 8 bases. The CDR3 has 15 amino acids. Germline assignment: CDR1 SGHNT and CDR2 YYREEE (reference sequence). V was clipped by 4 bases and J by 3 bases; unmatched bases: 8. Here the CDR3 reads CASSPTGERDTEAFF. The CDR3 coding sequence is TGTGCCAGCAGCCCGACAGGGGAGAGGGACACTGAAGCTTTCTTT.

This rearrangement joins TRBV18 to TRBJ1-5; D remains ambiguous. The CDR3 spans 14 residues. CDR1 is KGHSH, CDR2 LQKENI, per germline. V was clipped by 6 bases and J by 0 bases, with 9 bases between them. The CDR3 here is CASSERDSNQPQHF. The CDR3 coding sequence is TGTGCCAGCTCCGAGAGGGATAGCAATCAGCCCCAGCATTTT.

CDR3 loop: CASTAGTGGGRTEAFF. CDR3 bases: TGTGCCAGCACCGCCGGGACAGGGGGAGGTCGCACTGAAGCTTTCTTT. The chain uses TRBV5-5 and TRBJ1-1; 11 positions match TRBD1. CDR1 and CDR2 (germline): SGHKS, YYEKEE (reference sequence). V lost 6 bases to trimming and J lost 4 bases; unmatched junction nucleotides: 11. The CDR3 is 16 residues long.

The CDR3: CSVDRSGYNEQFF. The CDR3 DNA reads as TGCAGCGTTGACCGGTCCGGCTACAATGAGCAGTTCTTC. The chain combines TRBV29-1 with TRBJ2-1, with D unclear. V was trimmed by 3 bases and J by 3 bases, leaving 9 bases between them. The length of the CDR3 is 13 residues. The germline V gene has CDR1 SQVTM and CDR2 ANQGSEA.

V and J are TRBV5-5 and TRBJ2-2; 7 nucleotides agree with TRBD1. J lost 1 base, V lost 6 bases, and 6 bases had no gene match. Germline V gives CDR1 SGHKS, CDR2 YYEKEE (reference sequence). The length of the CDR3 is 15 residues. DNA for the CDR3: TGTGCCAGCACCAGGGACAGTCGGAACACCGGGGAGCTGTTTTTT. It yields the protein CASTRDSRNTGELFF.

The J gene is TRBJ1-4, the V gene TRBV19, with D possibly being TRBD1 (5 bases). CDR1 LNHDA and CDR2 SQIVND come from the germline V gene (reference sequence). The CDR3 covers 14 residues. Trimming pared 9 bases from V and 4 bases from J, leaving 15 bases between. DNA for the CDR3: TGTGCCAGCACTGGCGACAGAGTTAATGAAAAACTGTTTTTT. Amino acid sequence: CASTGDRVNEKLFF. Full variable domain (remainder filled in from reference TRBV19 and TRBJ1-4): DGGITQSPKYLFRKEGQNVTLSCEQNLNHDAMYWYRQDPGQGLRLIYYSQIVNDFQKGDIAEGYSVSREKKESFPLTVTSAQKNPTAFYLCASTGDRVNEKLFFGSGTQLSVL.

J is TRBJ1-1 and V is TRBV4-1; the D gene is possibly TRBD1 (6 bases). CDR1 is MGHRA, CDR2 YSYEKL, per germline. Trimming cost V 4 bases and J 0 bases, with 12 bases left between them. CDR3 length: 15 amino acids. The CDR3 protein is CASSRPGQLNTEAFF. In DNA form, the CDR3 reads TGCGCCAGCAGCCGCCCTGGACAGTTGAACACTGAAGCTTTCTTT.